In its sample, the clone carrying this TCR beta chain was seen many times. Its cognate antigen is unknown. The source of the sample is a study of metastatic and nonmetastatic thyroid tumors. On the study more broadly: Repertoires were compared across blood and tumor or nodule tissue from malignant and benign thyroid patients.

Patients underwent thyroid surgery, and none had received any treatment before it. Study-wide results and limits: In blood and tumor, TCR beta diversity was reportedly significantly higher in malignant thyroid tumors than in benign nodules.

Source study methods: To classify distant metastasis in papillary thyroid cancer, a model was built from CDR3 differences across clinicopathological groups. TCRdb redid the clone calls on the PCR reads using MiXCR. TCRdb assigned the V and J calls; the authors' analysis was not used. This sample has 14,000 or so clones, with about 28% found just once. Per germline, CDR1 LGHNA and CDR2 YNFKEQ. The V and J ends lost 4 bases and 5 bases, in that order; junction bases with no gene match: 10. CDR3 size: 18 residues. The sequence was obtained from a female donor with papillary thyroid cancer or a benign thyroid nodule (not recorded which). Some clones in this sample may be carry-over from other donors' samples. The chain carries TRBV4-2 and TRBJ2-2; 13 bases align to TRBD2. The specimen was blood. The CDR3, as DNA: TGTGCCAGCAGCCTTGAAACTAGCGGGAGGGCCCGGACCGGGGAGCTGTTTTTT. Protein: CASSLETSGRARTGELFF.